These T cell receptor beta chains were read from a single sample in a study of T cell responses to AZD1222 COVID-19 vaccine. Some clones are missing from TCRdb's copy, which holds only in-frame ones; the method was immunoSEQ multiplex PCR. The repertoire holds 95,000 to 120,000 clones, 70% to 90% seen once, with about 3.5% in the top ten. The material sequenced was peripheral blood, taken on day 0 of AZD1222 vaccination. These receptors were taken from an adult in good health. Both conserved end residues are part of each CDR3. Each record gives: J gene, clone size, D gene, V gene, CDR3 DNA, CDR3 protein. The D gene is left open where the match is weak. Rows may omit the clone size; those that give it use once, few, many or a size class.

j_call: TRBJ1-5
clone_size: -
d_call: -
v_call: TRBV12-3/TRBV12-4
cdr3_nt: TGTGCCAGCAGTTTAGGAGGGTGGCGGCCCCAGCATTTT
cdr3_aa: CASSLGGWRPQHF

j_call: TRBJ1-6
clone_size: -
d_call: -
v_call: TRBV7-9
cdr3_nt: TGTGCCAGCAGCCGACCACAGGGTCAGGGATCACCCCTCCACTTT
cdr3_aa: CASSRPQGQGSPLHF

j_call: TRBJ2-1
clone_size: once
d_call: TRBD1
v_call: TRBV24-1
cdr3_nt: TGTGCCACCAGTGACGCCGGGACAGGGCTATACAATGAGCAGTTCTTC
cdr3_aa: CATSDAGTGLYNEQFF

j_call: TRBJ2-5
clone_size: -
d_call: TRBD2
v_call: TRBV4-1
cdr3_nt: TGCGCCCGCAGCGGCGGGGGGTCCCGGGAGACCCAGTACTTC
cdr3_aa: CARSGGGSRETQYF

j_call: TRBJ1-1
clone_size: -
d_call: TRBD1
v_call: TRBV6-5
cdr3_nt: TGTGCCAGCAGTTACGGGGGACAGACTGAAGCTTTCTTT
cdr3_aa: CASSYGGQTEAFF

j_call: TRBJ1-6
clone_size: -
d_call: -
v_call: TRBV9
cdr3_nt: TGTGCCAGCAGCGTAGATGGGAATTCACCCCTCCACTTT
cdr3_aa: CASSVDGNSPLHF

j_call: TRBJ1-1
clone_size: -
d_call: TRBD1
v_call: TRBV30
cdr3_nt: TGTGCCTGGGTCTTACAGGGGGACACTGAAGCTTTCTTT
cdr3_aa: CAWVLQGDTEAFF

j_call: TRBJ2-3
clone_size: once
d_call: TRBD2
v_call: TRBV9
cdr3_nt: TGTGCCAGCAGTTGGGGGGGGAGCACAGATACGCAGTATTTT
cdr3_aa: CASSWGGSTDTQYF

j_call: TRBJ1-2
clone_size: -
d_call: -
v_call: TRBV12-3/TRBV12-4
cdr3_nt: TGTGCCAGCAGATTAGGACAGAACTATGGCTACACCTTC
cdr3_aa: CASRLGQNYGYTF

j_call: TRBJ1-4
clone_size: -
d_call: -
v_call: TRBV28
cdr3_nt: TGTGCCAGCGGGCTATGGGGGGCGCGAGAAAAACTGTTTTTT
cdr3_aa: CASGLWGAREKLFF

j_call: TRBJ1-5
clone_size: -
d_call: -
v_call: TRBV12-3/TRBV12-4
cdr3_nt: TGTGCCAGCAGTTCCCCCCGATATCAGCCCCAGCATTTT
cdr3_aa: CASSSPRYQPQHF

j_call: TRBJ1-5
clone_size: once
d_call: -
v_call: TRBV28
cdr3_nt: TGTGCCAGCAGTTTTCAGGGAAGCGACAATCAGCCCCAGCATTTT
cdr3_aa: CASSFQGSDNQPQHF